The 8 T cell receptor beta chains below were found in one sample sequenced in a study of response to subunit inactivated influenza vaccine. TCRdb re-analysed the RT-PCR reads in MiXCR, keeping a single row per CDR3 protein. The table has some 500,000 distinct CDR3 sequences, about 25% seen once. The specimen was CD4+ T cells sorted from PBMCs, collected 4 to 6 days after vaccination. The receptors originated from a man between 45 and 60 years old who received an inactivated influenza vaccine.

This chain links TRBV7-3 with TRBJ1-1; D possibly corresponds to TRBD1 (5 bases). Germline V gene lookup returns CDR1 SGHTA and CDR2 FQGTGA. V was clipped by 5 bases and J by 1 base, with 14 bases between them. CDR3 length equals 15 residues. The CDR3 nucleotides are TGTGCCAGCAGCGCCAGTGGTGGGGCGAACACTGAAGCTTTCTTT. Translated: CASSASGGANTEAFF.

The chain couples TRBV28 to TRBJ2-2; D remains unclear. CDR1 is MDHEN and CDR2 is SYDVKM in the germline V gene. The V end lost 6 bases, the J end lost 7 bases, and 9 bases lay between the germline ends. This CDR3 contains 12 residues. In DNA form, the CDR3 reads TGTGCCAGCAGAACCCCGGACGGGGAGCTGTTTTTT. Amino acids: CASRTPDGELFF.

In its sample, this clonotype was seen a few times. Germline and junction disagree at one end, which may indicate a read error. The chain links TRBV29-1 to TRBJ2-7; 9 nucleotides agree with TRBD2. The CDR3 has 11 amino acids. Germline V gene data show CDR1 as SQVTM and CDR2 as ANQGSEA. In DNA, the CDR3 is TGCAGCGCCTCTTATAGCGGGAGCCAAGTCTTC. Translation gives CSASYSGSQVF.

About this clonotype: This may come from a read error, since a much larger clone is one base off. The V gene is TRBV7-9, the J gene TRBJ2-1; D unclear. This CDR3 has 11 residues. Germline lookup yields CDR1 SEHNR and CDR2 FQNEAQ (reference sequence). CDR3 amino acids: CVSSKLQEQFF. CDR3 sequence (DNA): TGTGTCAGCAGCAAATTACAGGAGCAGTTCTTC. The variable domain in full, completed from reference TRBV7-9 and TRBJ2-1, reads DTGVSQNPRHKITKRGQNVTFRCDPISEHNRLYWYRQTLGQGPEFLTYFQNEAQLEKSRLLSDRFSAERPKGSFSTLEIQRTEQGDSAMYLCVSSKLQEQFFGPGTRLTVL.

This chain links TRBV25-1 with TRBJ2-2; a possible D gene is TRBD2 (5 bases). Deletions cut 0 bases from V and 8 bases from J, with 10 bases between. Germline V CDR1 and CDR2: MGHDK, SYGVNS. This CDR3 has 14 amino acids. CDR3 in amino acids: CASSEYMGRGELFF. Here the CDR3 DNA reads TGTGCCAGCAGTGAATATATGGGGAGAGGGGAGCTGTTTTTT.

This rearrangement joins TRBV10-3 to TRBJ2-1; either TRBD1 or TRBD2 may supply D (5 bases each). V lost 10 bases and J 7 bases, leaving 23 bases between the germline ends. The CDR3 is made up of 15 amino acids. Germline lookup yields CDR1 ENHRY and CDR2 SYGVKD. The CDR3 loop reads CATAWARERGNEQFF. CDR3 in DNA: TGTGCCACCGCCTGGGCGAGGGAAAGGGGAAATGAGCAGTTCTTC.

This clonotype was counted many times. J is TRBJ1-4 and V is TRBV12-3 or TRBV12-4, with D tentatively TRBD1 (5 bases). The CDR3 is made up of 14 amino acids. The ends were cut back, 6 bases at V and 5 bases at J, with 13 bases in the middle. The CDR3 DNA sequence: TGTGCCAGCAGCCCGCTGGGGGTAAATGAAAAACTGTTTTTT. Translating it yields CASSPLGVNEKLFF.

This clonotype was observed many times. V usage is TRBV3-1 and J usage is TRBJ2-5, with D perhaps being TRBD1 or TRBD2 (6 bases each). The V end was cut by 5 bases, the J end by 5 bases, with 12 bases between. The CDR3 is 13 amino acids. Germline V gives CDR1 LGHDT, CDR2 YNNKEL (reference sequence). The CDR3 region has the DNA TGTGCCAGCAGCTTAAGGGGGGAGGAGACCCAGTACTTC. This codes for CASSLRGEETQYF.